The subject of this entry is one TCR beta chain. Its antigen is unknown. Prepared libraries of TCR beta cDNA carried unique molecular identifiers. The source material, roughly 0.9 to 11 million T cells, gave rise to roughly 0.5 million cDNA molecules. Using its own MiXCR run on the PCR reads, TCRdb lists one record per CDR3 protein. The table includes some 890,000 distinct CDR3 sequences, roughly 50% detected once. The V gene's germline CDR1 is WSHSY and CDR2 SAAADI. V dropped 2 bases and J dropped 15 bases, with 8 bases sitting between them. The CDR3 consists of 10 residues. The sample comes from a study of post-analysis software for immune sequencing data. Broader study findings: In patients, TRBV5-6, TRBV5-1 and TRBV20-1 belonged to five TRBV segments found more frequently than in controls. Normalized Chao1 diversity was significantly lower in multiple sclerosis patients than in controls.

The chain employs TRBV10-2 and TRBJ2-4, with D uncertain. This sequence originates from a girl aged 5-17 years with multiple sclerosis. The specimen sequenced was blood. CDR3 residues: CASSEGSLYF. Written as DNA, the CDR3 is TGCGCCAGCAGTGAGGGGTCATTGTACTTC.